This paragraph reports one T cell receptor (beta chain). There is no known antigen for this receptor. No base-level quality is on record; no much larger clone is a single base apart. The data originate from a study of blood T cell repertoires in COVID-19 (dated by TCRdb to about 2020). At the level of the whole study: Collaborator samples came from the United States, Italy and Spain and covered acute and convalescent phases of COVID-19. Sample metadata almost always included a de-identified subject ID, COVID-19 status, age in years and sex. HLA class I and class II types, where available, came from metadata supplied by the sample provider rather than from assay-based typing. The repertoires were made available in a free public database intended to serve as a resource for research on the immune response to SARS-CoV-2. The dataset comprised deeply sampled blood TCRbeta repertoires from subjects exposed to, actively infected with, or recovered from COVID-19. The samples were drawn from the first 160 participants of the ongoing ImmuneRACE study and from 950 to 1,500 subjects provided by 6 global collaborators. The prospective study material was composed of cDNA or gDNA derived from T cells, B-cell-depleted T cells, or PBMCs.

What the study reported, not specific to this receptor: The quantity of clinical and demographic metadata differed by source and by participant and was supplied without curation.

Taken from the germline V gene, the CDR1 and CDR2 loops are MNHEY and SVGAGI. V is shortened by 7 bases, J by 9 bases, and the region joining them spans 16 bases. The CDR3 goes from the cysteine to the phenylalanine over 13 residues. The entry retains the CDR3 DNA only, 39 bases that are in frame from base 1. The immunoSEQ Assay, a bias-controlled multiplex PCR, was used to amplify TCRbeta CDR3 regions from genomic DNA. In the source study's methods: Within the assay, amplification of reference gene primers was used to estimate how many nucleated cells each sample contained. To quantify the absolute abundance of each unique TCRbeta CDR3 rearrangement, sequence reads were collapsed and filtered. For each sample, productive Simpson clonality was calculated by taking the square root of Simpson's diversity index across productive rearrangements. TCRdb retrieved this table from immuneACCESS and kept in-frame rearrangements only. Not all clones are present; in checked studies, unresolved V genes account for under half, and no reason is known for the remainder. That table is the source of V, J and clone size, and D and trimming were worked out from the DNA. For this sample the table gives about 150,000 clones, of which about 90% were detected only once. In total, the top ten clones hold about 2% of the sample.

Each collaborating institution followed its own protocols to collect whole blood in K2EDTA tubes. For TCRbeta analysis, collaborators shipped samples in one of three forms: frozen whole blood, isolated PBMCs, or DNA extracted from either of those sample types. The chain is encoded by TRBV6-5 joined to TRBJ2-1; no confident D gene assignment can be made. The specimen was peripheral blood. The source of this sequence is a human donor in a cohort sampled during active COVID-19. The CDR3 here reads CASTRHHSSEQFF. The nucleotide sequence is given as TGTGCCAGCACAAGACATCATTCGAGTGAGCAGTTCTTC.